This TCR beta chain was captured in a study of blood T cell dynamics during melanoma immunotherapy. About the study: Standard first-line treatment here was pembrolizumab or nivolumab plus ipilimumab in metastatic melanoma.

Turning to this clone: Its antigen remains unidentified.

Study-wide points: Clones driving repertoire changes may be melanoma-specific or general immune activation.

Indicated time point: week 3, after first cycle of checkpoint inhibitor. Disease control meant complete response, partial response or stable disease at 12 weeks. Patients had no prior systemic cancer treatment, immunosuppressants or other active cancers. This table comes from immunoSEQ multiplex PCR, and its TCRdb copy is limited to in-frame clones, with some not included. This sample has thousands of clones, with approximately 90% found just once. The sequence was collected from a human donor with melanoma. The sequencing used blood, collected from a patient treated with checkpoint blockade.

As DNA, the CDR3 is TGTGCCAGCAGGCCCAGCGGGATCTCCTACGAGCAGTACTTC. This translates into CASRPSGISYEQYF. The chain links TRBV28 to TRBJ2-7; 7 bases match TRBD2. The germline CDR1 and CDR2 sequences are MDHEN and SYDVKM. The CDR3 sequence is 14 residues long. The J segment lost 0 bases and the V segment lost 6 bases, leaving 5 bases of the junction unmatched.